This T cell receptor beta chain stems from a study of shared clonotypes between healthy human individuals. Replicate PCRs from sorted subsets contained around 200 ng DNA, which is 30,000 to 35,000 T cell genomes. Sequencing used immunoSEQ multiplex PCR; TCRdb keeps in-frame clones, though not all of them. The sample contains 2,100,000 or so clones, around 95% of which appear only once. CDR3 length: 16 amino acids. The germline CDR1 and CDR2 sequences are LGHNT and FRNRAP. V lost 6 bases to trimming and J lost 2 bases; unmatched junction nucleotides: 8. The sequenced sample consisted of naive CD4+ T cells sorted from blood. As to subset: CD45RA+ positively selected. The rearrangement links TRBV12-5 to TRBJ1-5, with 9 bases identical to TRBD1. The TCR sequence derives from a young man in good health. The CDR3 DNA reads as TGTGCTAGTGGCAGTTATACAGGGGGCGGCAATCAGCCCCAGCATTTT. Amino acids: CASGSYTGGGNQPQHF. Full variable domain (rest looked up from reference TRBV12-5 and TRBJ1-5): DARVTQTPRHKVTEMGQEVTMRCQPILGHNTVFWYRQTMMQGLELLAYFRNRAPLDDSGMPKDRFSAEMPDATLATLKIQPSEPRDSAVYFCASGSYTGGGNQPQHFGDGTRLSIL.